This TCR beta chain emerged from a study of shared clonotypes between healthy human individuals (dated by TCRdb to about 2020). Concerning the study at large: The cohort included a few men and a couple of women between 18 and 49 years of age. Blood TCR repertoires of four to six healthy adults were deeply sequenced to estimate repertoire size and the extent of clonotype sharing between individuals. Leukapheresis yielded between about 0.94 and 8.9 billion PBMCs per donor. Libraries were prepared and TCR repertoires were sequenced by different laboratories using diverse techniques, in order to increase sequencing depth and limit assay-specific biases. For each donor, CD4 naive and CD4 memory were each run on three plates, CD8 naive on two plates, and CD8 memory on one plate.

TCR CDR3 regions were amplified from genomic DNA by multiplex PCR using the deep immunoSEQ assay. Extracted genomic DNA from each cell subset was distributed evenly across all wells of several immunoSEQ 96-well plates, and each plate was treated as a replicate. Each replicate PCR for sorted subsets received around 210 ng genomic DNA, equal to 30,000 or so T cell genomes. Purified libraries were quantified with a Qubit 3.0 fluorometer, sized on a Bioanalyzer 2100, and re-quantified with the KAPA Library Quantification kit. A separate single-read 150-cycle Illumina NextSeq 550 flow cell was used to sequence each immunoSEQ 96-well plate. The study's own analysis went as follows. Because the immunoSEQ output held only junctional sequences and lacked quality scores, the filtering could not match the filtering applied to full-length reads. Sequences were annotated with PyIR, a Python wrapper for IgBLAST v1.9, using IMGT germline references to assign V/J genes and CDR3. Reads with weak V/J assignments (E-value above 1e-6), missing CDR3, stop codons, out-of-frame junctions, or ambiguous translated residues were removed. V3J clonotypes were defined as sequences sharing the same inferred V gene, J gene, and CDR3 amino acid sequence. To compute the percentage overlap between repertoires, the number of shared unique clonotypes was divided by the size of the smaller repertoire. Repertoire richness was assessed with RTK rarefaction, the Chao1 estimator, and Recon v2.1 estimates of unobserved clonotypes. For all TCRbeta clonotypes obtained by the gDNA method from four donors, generation probabilities were computed with OLGA. TCRdb provides this immuneACCESS table in a form limited to in-frame rearrangements. Some clones are lacking; in checked studies, under half of them reflect an unresolved V gene, and why the rest are absent is not known. Clonal size and the V and J genes are those of that table, whereas D and trimming came from the DNA. The sample table records some 700,000 clones; about nine tenths of these occur just once. Around a third of the sample comes from the top ten.

Overall study outcomes, separate from this receptor: Rarefaction of sorted-subset datasets indicated incomplete sequencing despite the large sequencing depth. Pairwise subsampling led to the expectation that sequencing depth would affect the degree of clonotype sharing among donors. Estimated clonotype richness was generally larger for naive than for memory subsets. Across a few donors, approximately 5% of naive CD4, more than 3% of naive CD8, 2.3% of memory CD4, and roughly 0.41% of memory CD8 clonotypes were shared. Clonotypes shared by all four sorted-subset donors showed higher generation probabilities than non-shared clonotypes. The small number of donors limited the genetic and exposure-history diversity represented. Sampling was limited to blood, and TCR repertoires in tissue likely differ from TCR repertoires in blood.

The CDR3, cysteine through phenylalanine, is 14 amino acids long. CDR3 DNA is the only sequence kept; it has 42 bases, read in frame from the first base. CDR1 is given as SGHDT and CDR2 as YYEEEE, both from the germline V gene. Relative to germline, V is missing 4 bases and J is missing 6 bases, with 7 bases of the junction outside any gene match. The donors were healthy, HIV-negative adults who had no recently reported acute infections or vaccinations. Only Caucasian adults living in Nashville, Tennessee, USA were represented among the donors. CD8 memory samples consisted of magnetically selected CD45RO+ cells combined with CCR7-negative CD45RA+ effector memory (TemRA) cells. Blood was obtained by leukapheresis, after which PBMCs were separated by Ficoll-Histopaque density gradient centrifugation and cryopreserved in liquid nitrogen vapor phase. Analytical flow cytometry was used to check the purity and quantity of each magnetically sorted T cell population. Genomic DNA was isolated from every sorted fraction and measured by UV absorbance on a Nanodrop 2000c.

Of note for this clone: No antigen is known for it. Per-nucleotide qualities are absent, and no much larger clonotype sits a single base away.

The chain is encoded by TRBV5-6 joined to TRBJ1-1; the central 9 bases match TRBD1. The TCR originated in a man aged 18 to 30 in good health. Some clones in this sample may be carry-over from other donors' samples. Sequencing used memory CD8+ T cells from PBMCs. This specimen's cell subset or site label, interpreted: CD45RO+ cells pooled with CCR7-negative TemRA cells. The sequence in DNA is TGTGCCAGCAGCCCCGGGACAGGGACCCCTGAAGCTTTCTTT. It specifies CASSPGTGTPEAFF.